This passage covers 32 T cell receptor beta chains from one sample sequenced in a study of shared clonotypes between healthy human individuals. Measured with immunoSEQ multiplex PCR; TCRdb has only the in-frame clones, and not every one. The repertoire holds some 2,100,000 clones, about 93% seen once, with around 1.7% in the top ten. CD45RO-negative CD8 cells positively selected for CCR7 made up the naive population, which excluded terminally differentiated effector memory CD45RA+ cells. Sequencing was carried out using naive CD8+ T cells from PBMCs. The receptors were gathered from a man between 18 and 35 years old in good health. Some clones in this sample may be carry-over from other donors' samples.

The chain links TRBV27 to TRBJ2-1; D not resolved. V lost 0 bases and J lost 10, with 19 bases in between. Germline CDR1 reads MNHEY; CDR2 reads SMNVEV (reference sequence). The CDR3 has 16 residues. The CDR3 spells CASSLSIPARRWEQFF. The CDR3 bases are TGTGCCAGCAGTTTATCGATTCCGGCCAGACGATGGGAGCAGTTCTTC.

The rearrangement uses TRBV15 and TRBJ2-5; no definite D call. CDR1 and CDR2 from the germline V gene are LNHNV and YYDKDF (reference sequence). The V gene lost 0 bases and the J gene lost 2 bases, with 10 bases spanning the gap. CDR3 length: 15 amino acids. The CDR3 region has the DNA TGTGCCACCAGCAGAGATGTCCAGATTCAAGAGACCCAGTACTTC. Its translation is CATSRDVQIQETQYF.

The J gene is TRBJ2-2, the V gene TRBV19, with a tentative D call TRBD2 (5 bases). V was clipped by 3 bases and J by 5 bases, with 13 bases between them. Germline-derived CDR1 and CDR2 are LNHDA and SQIVND (reference sequence). This CDR3 is 15 amino acids long. The CDR3 region has the DNA TGTGCCAGTAGTATTTCCCCACCGGGAACCGGGGAGCTGTTTTTT. Its translation is CASSISPPGTGELFF.

This chain joins TRBV7-6 and TRBJ2-2, with D tentatively TRBD1 (5 bases). V gave up 4 bases and J gave up 3 bases, with 12 bases separating them. The CDR3 has 15 amino acids. In germline, CDR1 is SGHVS, CDR2 FNYEAQ. The CDR3 sequence is CASSSPGADTGELFF. In nucleotides, the CDR3 is TGTGCCAGCAGCTCCCCTGGGGCGGACACCGGGGAGCTGTTTTTT. Together with reference TRBV7-6 and TRBJ2-2, the CDR3 gives the full variable domain: GAGVSQSPRYKVTKRGQDVALRCDPISGHVSLYWYRQALGQGPEFLTYFNYEAQQDKSGLPNDRFSAERPEGSISTLTIQRTEQRDSAMYRCASSSPGADTGELFFGEGSRLTVL.

The chain combines TRBV2 with TRBJ2-7; D possibly corresponds to TRBD2 (6 bases). This CDR3 is built from 15 residues. The ends were cut back, 6 bases at V and 3 bases at J, with 18 bases in the middle. Germline V CDR1 and CDR2: SNHLY, FYNNEI. The CDR3 is CASRNRRRDNYEQYF. CDR3 nucleotides: TGTGCCAGCAGAAATCGGAGGCGGGATAACTACGAGCAGTACTTC.

The chain is built from TRBV6-1 and TRBJ2-2; D unresolved. V was trimmed by 7 bases and J by 6 bases, leaving 12 bases between them. The CDR3 has 13 residues. CDR1 MNHNS and CDR2 SASEGT come from the germline V gene. Here the CDR3 DNA reads TGTGCCAGCACCGACTCAGCAGCCGGGGAGCTGTTTTTT. As protein: CASTDSAAGELFF.

The rearrangement uses TRBV5-8 and TRBJ1-1; TRBD1 is a possible D gene (5 bases). This CDR3 contains 17 residues. V dropped 0 bases and J dropped 0 bases, with 15 bases sitting between them. The germline gives CDR1 SGHTS, CDR2 YDEGEE. In nucleotides, the CDR3 is TGTGCCAGCAGCTTGGGTAAGGGGCTGGTATTGAACACTGAAGCTTTCTTT. It codes for CASSLGKGLVLNTEAFF.

The chain joins TRBV5-6 to TRBJ2-3; unclear D gene. Germline CDR1 SGHDT, CDR2 YYEEEE. V lost 3 bases to trimming and J lost 2 bases, with 13 bases between them. This CDR3 region has 15 residues. For the CDR3, the DNA is TGTGCCAGCAGCTCCCACCCCCGAAACACAGATACGCAGTATTTT. Translated, it gives CASSSHPRNTDTQYF.

The chain couples TRBV4-2 to TRBJ1-4; TRBD1 matches 10 bases. Germline V gives CDR1 LGHNA, CDR2 YNFKEQ. The CDR3 runs to 18 residues. V was pared by 3 bases and J by 10 bases, with 17 bases of the junction left unmatched. In DNA form, the CDR3 reads TGTGCCAGCAGCCAGCCGGGACAGGGGTACTTAATGTTGGGAAAACTGTTTTTT. Its protein is CASSQPGQGYLMLGKLFF.

J is TRBJ2-5 and V is TRBV14; D may be TRBD2 (6 bases). CDR1 is SGHDN and CDR2 is FVKESK in the germline V gene. CDR3 length: 16 residues. Trimming pared 0 bases from V and 3 bases from J, leaving 14 bases between. The CDR3 sequence: CASSQEWGEIKETQYF. The CDR3 DNA reads TGTGCCAGCAGCCAAGAATGGGGGGAGATAAAAGAGACCCAGTACTTC.

The chain combines TRBV5-5 with TRBJ2-5; perhaps D is TRBD1 or TRBD2 (5 bases each). Trimming took off 3 bases at V and 5 bases at J, with 14 bases between the two ends. From germline, CDR1 is SGHKS and CDR2 YYEKEE (reference sequence). The CDR3 covers 14 residues. CDR3 amino acids: CASSSGTLTETQYF. The CDR3 coding sequence is TGTGCCAGCAGCTCCGGGACGTTGACGGAGACCCAGTACTTC.

CDR3 in DNA: TGTGCCAGCAGCCCACTAGCGGGAGCTTACCATGAGCAGTTCTTC. Translating gives CASSPLAGAYHEQFF. The chain has TRBV7-9 and TRBJ2-1, with 11 bases that match TRBD2. V lost 5 bases and J lost 8; bases outside the gene matches: 8. CDR1 and CDR2 from the germline V gene are SEHNR and FQNEAQ (reference sequence). This CDR3 has 15 amino acids.

As to this clone: At one of its ends the junction is not consistent with the germline gene, which may arise from a read error. The genes are TRBV6-6 and TRBJ1-5; no reliable D call. Germline V gene sequence: CDR1 MNHNY, CDR2 SVGAGI (reference sequence). CDR3 length: 12 residues. The CDR3 is CASSYGLADPNF. The CDR3 region has the DNA TGTGCCAGCAGTTACGGTCTGGCAGACCCCAATTTT.

This chain connects TRBV19 to TRBJ1-1; 7 nucleotides match TRBD1. With 8 bases clipped from V and 4 bases from J, the junction kept 4 bases outside the gene matches. The V gene's germline CDR1 is LNHDA and CDR2 SQIVND (reference sequence). This CDR3 has 12 amino acids. The CDR3 DNA reads TGTGCCAGTCACCCAGGGGGCACTGAAGCTTTCTTT. Its protein product is CASHPGGTEAFF.

The chain carries TRBV4-3 and TRBJ2-7, with 9 bases that match TRBD2. V shed 2 bases and J 4 bases; nucleotides not matched to a gene: 9. The germline V gene encodes CDR1 LGHNA and CDR2 YSLEER. This CDR3 is built from 16 residues. The DNA of the CDR3 is TGCGCCAGCAGCCAAAGTAGCGGGAGCTCCTCATACGAGCAGTACTTC. Its translation: CASSQSSGSSSYEQYF.

The rearrangement joins TRBV27 to TRBJ2-7; D possibly corresponds to TRBD1 (6 bases). The CDR3 extends over 12 amino acids. Per germline, CDR1 MNHEY and CDR2 SMNVEV (reference sequence). V lost 5 bases and J lost 5, with 10 bases in between. CDR3 DNA: TGTGCCAGCAGTCAAGGGGGAGACGAGCAGTACTTC. It encodes CASSQGGDEQYF.

The chain joins TRBV4-2 to TRBJ1-4, with D maybe TRBD1 (6 bases). The CDR3 has 15 residues. Germline lookup yields CDR1 LGHNA and CDR2 YNFKEQ. Between the trimmed V and J ends, which lost 4 bases and 4 bases, there was a span of 13 bases. The CDR3 region has the DNA TGTGCCAGCAGCCCAATGGGGGGCGATAATGAAAAACTGTTTTTT. It translates to CASSPMGGDNEKLFF.

The rearrangement links TRBV7-8 to TRBJ2-7, with TRBD2 matching 8 bases. The CDR3 has 15 residues. CDR1 and CDR2 (germline): SGHVS, FQNEAQ. J gave up 7 bases and V 1 base, and 9 bases lay outside the gene matches. The CDR3 region is CASSLVAGGPGEQYF. In nucleotides, the CDR3 is TGTGCCAGCAGCTTAGTGGCGGGAGGCCCGGGGGAGCAGTACTTC. The full variable domain, rest sourced from reference TRBV7-8 and TRBJ2-7, is GAGVSQSPRYKVAKRGQDVALRCDPISGHVSLFWYQQALGQGPEFLTYFQNEAQLDKSGLPSDRFFAERPEGSVSTLKIQRTQQEDSAVYLCASSLVAGGPGEQYFGPGTRLTVT.

The V gene is TRBV7-6, the J gene TRBJ2-1; D is unclear. The CDR3 has 16 residues. The V end was cut by 0 bases, the J end by 4 bases, with 13 bases between. The germline V gene encodes CDR1 SGHVS and CDR2 FNYEAQ. CDR3: CASSLAGIPKYNEQFF. In DNA form, the CDR3 reads TGTGCCAGCAGCTTAGCGGGGATACCTAAGTACAATGAGCAGTTCTTC.

The V and J genes are TRBV6-4 and TRBJ1-2, with D perhaps TRBD1 (5 bases). Germline-derived CDR1 and CDR2 are MRHNA and SNTAGT. The CDR3 totals 15 residues. Trimming removed 5 bases at V and 1 base at J, with 14 bases between. In DNA, the CDR3 is TGTGCCAGCAGTAACCTCAGGGCTGTTAACTATGGCTACACCTTC. It codes for CASSNLRAVNYGYTF.

The V gene is TRBV5-4, the J gene TRBJ2-7, with TRBD2 identical over 9 bases. The CDR3 is 16 amino acids. CDR1 is SGHNT, CDR2 YYREEE, per germline (reference sequence). With V trimmed by 2 bases and J by 3 bases, 9 bases remained unmatched. The CDR3 sequence is CASSLVPSGIIYEQYF. The CDR3 DNA reads as TGTGCCAGCAGCTTAGTCCCTAGCGGGATAATCTACGAGCAGTACTTC.

This chain uses TRBV18 with TRBJ2-7; TRBD1 might be the D (6 bases). The CDR3 length is 14 residues. Germline CDR1 and CDR2: KGHSH and LQKENI. V was shortened by 4 bases and J by 0 bases, with 10 bases between the two germline ends. The CDR3 coding sequence is TGTGCCAGCTCACTCACAGGGAGCTCCTACGAGCAGTACTTC. Amino acid sequence: CASSLTGSSYEQYF.

The V and J genes are TRBV19 and TRBJ1-3, with D maybe TRBD1 (6 bases). CDR1 and CDR2 (germline): LNHDA, SQIVND (reference sequence). The CDR3 runs to 13 residues. V lost 5 bases to trimming and J lost 4 bases, with 9 bases between them. The CDR3 sequence is CASSAGTGNTIYF. As DNA, the CDR3 is TGTGCCAGTAGTGCCGGGACAGGAAACACCATATATTTT.

Worth noting for this clone: This same CDR3 is encoded by further DNA sequences in the sample. The V call is TRBV27, the J call TRBJ2-1; D remains ambiguous. V shed 3 bases and J shed 4 bases, with 7 bases lying between them. Germline V gene sequence: CDR1 MNHEY, CDR2 SMNVEV (reference sequence). This CDR3 spans 13 amino acids. This CDR3 is CASSFGVYNEQFF. In DNA, the CDR3 is TGTGCCAGCAGTTTTGGAGTATACAATGAGCAGTTCTTC.

The chain has TRBV14 and TRBJ1-4; a weak D match, TRBD1 (5 bases). In germline, CDR1 is SGHDN, CDR2 FVKESK. The CDR3 extends over 18 amino acids. V was trimmed by 0 bases and J by 0 bases, leaving 14 bases between them. The CDR3 coding sequence is TGTGCCAGCAGCCAAGATAGATGGAGGGGATCAACTAATGAAAAACTGTTTTTT. It encodes CASSQDRWRGSTNEKLFF. The full variable domain, with the rest looked up from reference TRBV14 and TRBJ1-4, is EAGVTQFPSHSVIEKGQTVTLRCDPISGHDNLYWYRRVMGKEIKFLLHFVKESKQDESGMPNNRFLAERTGGTYSTLKVQPAELEDSGVYFCASSQDRWRGSTNEKLFFGSGTQLSVL.

The CDR3 coding sequence is TGTGCCAGCAGAGACACGGCCGGGGACTATGGCTACACCTTC. As protein: CASRDTAGDYGYTF. The rearrangement uses TRBV9 and TRBJ1-2; D not certain. This CDR3 spans 14 amino acids. With 5 bases removed from V and 3 bases from J, the gap between germline ends came to 14 bases. Per germline, CDR1 SGDLS and CDR2 YYNGEE.

The chain recombines TRBV2 with TRBJ2-2; 9 bases are shared with TRBD2. CDR1 SNHLY and CDR2 FYNNEI come from the germline V gene. This CDR3 contains 18 residues. Trimming at V came to 10 bases and at J to 5 bases, leaving 20 bases not matched to a gene. CDR3 in amino acids: CATRSPTWREGRTGELFF. CDR3 coding DNA: TGTGCCACTCGGTCCCCCACATGGCGGGAGGGCCGAACCGGGGAGCTGTTTTTT.

This chain connects TRBV2 to TRBJ2-3, with D perhaps matching TRBD1 (6 bases). The CDR3 runs to 15 residues. Per the germline V gene, CDR1 is SNHLY and CDR2 is FYNNEI. V was trimmed by 0 bases and J by 1 base, leaving 8 bases between them. The chain's CDR3 is CASSEAEGGTDTQYF. The DNA for the CDR3 is TGTGCCAGCAGTGAAGCTGAGGGGGGCACAGATACGCAGTATTTT.

The chain has TRBV29-1 and TRBJ1-2; a weak D match, TRBD1 (5 bases). The CDR3 contains 20 residues. Deletions cut 3 bases from V and 1 base from J, with 30 bases between. Germline V gene data show CDR1 as SQVTM and CDR2 as ANQGSEA. For the CDR3, the DNA is TGCAGCGTTGATTTTCTTCCCCAGAACCCGCGGACACCAAATAACTATGGCTACACCTTC. Protein sequence: CSVDFLPQNPRTPNNYGYTF.

The chain has TRBV15 and TRBJ2-3; tentatively, D is TRBD2 (5 bases). V dropped 1 base and J dropped 2 bases, with 13 bases sitting between them. This CDR3 contains 16 residues. Per germline, CDR1 LNHNV and CDR2 YYDKDF (reference sequence). CDR3 DNA: TGTGCCACCAGCAGAGCGTCGGGATCAACCACAGATACGCAGTATTTT. Its translation is CATSRASGSTTDTQYF.

This clone was counted a single time. This sequence joins TRBV5-6 and TRBJ2-2, with 7 positions matching TRBD2. Germline V CDR1 and CDR2: SGHDT, YYEEEE. The V gene end was trimmed by 1 base and the J gene end by 5 bases; junction bases not matched to a gene: 8. CDR3 size: 16 residues. The DNA of the CDR3 is TGTGCCAGCAGCTTGCGAGGGAGGGAGAGTACCGGGGAGCTGTTTTTT. Translating gives CASSLRGRESTGELFF.

This clone appeared a single time. This rearrangement joins TRBV9 to TRBJ2-3, with D tentatively TRBD1 (6 bases). This CDR3 has 14 residues. CDR1 is SGDLS and CDR2 is YYNGEE in the germline V gene. V lost 0 bases, J lost 5 bases, and 10 bases lay in between. The CDR3 loop is CASSVAGAEDTQYF. The CDR3 DNA reads TGTGCCAGCAGCGTAGCAGGGGCAGAAGATACGCAGTATTTT.